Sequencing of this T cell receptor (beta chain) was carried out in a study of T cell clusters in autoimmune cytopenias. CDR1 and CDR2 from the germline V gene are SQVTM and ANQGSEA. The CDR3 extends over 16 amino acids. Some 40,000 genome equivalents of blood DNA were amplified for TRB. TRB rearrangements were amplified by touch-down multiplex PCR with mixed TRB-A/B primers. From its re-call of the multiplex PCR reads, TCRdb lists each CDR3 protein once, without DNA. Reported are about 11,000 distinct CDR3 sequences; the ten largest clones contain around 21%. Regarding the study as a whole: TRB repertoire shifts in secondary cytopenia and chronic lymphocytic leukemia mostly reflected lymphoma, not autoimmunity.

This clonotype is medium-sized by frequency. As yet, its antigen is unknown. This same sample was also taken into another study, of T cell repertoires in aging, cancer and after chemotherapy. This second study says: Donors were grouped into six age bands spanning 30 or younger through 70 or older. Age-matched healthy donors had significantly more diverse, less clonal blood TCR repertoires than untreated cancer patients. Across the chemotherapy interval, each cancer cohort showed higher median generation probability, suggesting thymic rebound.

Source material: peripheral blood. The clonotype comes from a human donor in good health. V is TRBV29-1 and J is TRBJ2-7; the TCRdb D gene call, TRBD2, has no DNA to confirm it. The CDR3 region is CSVEGGWAGRSYEQYF.